This T cell receptor beta chain was captured in a study of post-analysis software for immune sequencing data. About the research overall: Courses of disease covered relapsing-remitting, secondary progressive and progressive-relapsing multiple sclerosis.

The TCR beta cDNA libraries contained unique molecular identifiers. The T cell input of about 0.9 to 11 million gave 400,000 to 500,000 cDNA molecules. TCRdb re-derived calls from the PCR reads in MiXCR, one entry per CDR3 protein. The top ten clones hold 4.6% of a sample with 800,000 to 950,000 distinct CDR3 sequences, approximately 57% of them seen once. Study observations and caveats: Samples from one preparation batch, clustered by F measure, grouped strongly together.

About this clonotype: Antigen: not known.

This TCR was recovered from a girl between 5 and 17 years old with multiple sclerosis. Sequences were obtained from blood.

The CDR3 here is CSVVGAAGGSYNEQFF. CDR3 DNA sequence: TGCAGCGTTGTGGGGGCAGCCGGCGGGTCCTACAATGAGCAGTTCTTC. This rearrangement joins TRBV29-1 to TRBJ2-1, with D perhaps TRBD1 (6 bases). Between the trimmed V and J ends, which lost 4 bases and 1 base, there was a span of 17 bases. Germline V gene lookup returns CDR1 SQVTM and CDR2 ANQGSEA. CDR3 length equals 16 residues.